This paragraph reports one T cell receptor (beta chain). The table lists this clonotype with a few counts. Its antigen remains undetermined. Within one base of it there is no much larger clone, and no base qualities were kept. This entry is derived from a study of response to subunit inactivated influenza vaccine listed by TCRdb under 2018. With regard to the full study: To follow how T cells responded to a trivalent subunit inactivated influenza vaccine, the researchers relied on deep quantitative profiling of the T cell receptor repertoire.

CDR3 length: 15 amino acids, cysteine to phenylalanine. CDR3 DNA is the only sequence kept; it has 45 bases, read in frame from the first base. V drops 2 bases and J drops 1 base, leaving 12 bases in between. CDR1 and CDR2, per the germline V gene, are SQVTM and ANQGSEA. The research as a whole found: The authors suggested that each seasonal influenza vaccination may recruit only a limited number of new T cells.

Library preparation was by RT-PCR. Instrument on record: Illumina HiSeq 2500. TCRdb trimmed the raw reads at Q25, called clones with MiXCR and kept productive beta chains. Entries are consolidated by CDR3 protein sequence, retaining the most common genes and DNA. The sample table records hundreds of thousands of distinct CDR3 sequences; about 15% of these occur just once. Less than 4% of the sample rests with the top ten. The input for sequencing was CD4+ T cells sorted from PBMCs, taken roughly 24 months after vaccination. Recombination joined TRBV29-1 with TRBJ2-1, with TRBD2 as a weak D call on 6 bases. The receptor was isolated from a man between 50 and 75 years old who received an inactivated influenza vaccine. Donor details come from another sample of the same person, matched by shared clones. This receptor has the CDR3 CSVEPGERSYNEQFF. The nucleotides are TGCAGCGTTGAACCGGGGGAGCGGTCCTACAATGAGCAGTTCTTC.